These 13 T cell receptor beta chains were all obtained from the same sample, sequenced in a study of shared clonotypes between healthy human individuals. Generated by immunoSEQ multiplex PCR, the TCRdb table keeps only in-frame clones and is missing some. The sample includes a few million clones, approximately 95% of them seen just once. Sequencing input: naive CD4+ T cells from PBMCs. Described subset: CD45RA+ positively selected. The receptors were sampled from a man aged 18-30 years in good health. Some clones in this sample may be carry-over from other donors' samples.

V usage is TRBV11-3 and J usage is TRBJ2-3, with 9 bases identical to TRBD2. V was clipped by 8 bases and J by 6 bases; unmatched bases: 9. Germline V gene data show CDR1 as SGHNT and CDR2 as YENEEA. This CDR3 comprises 14 residues. The CDR3 here is CASGTSGPPDTQYF. DNA of the CDR3: TGTGCCAGCGGTACTAGCGGGCCCCCCGATACGCAGTATTTT.

This clone was counted a single time. This chain connects TRBV6-5 to TRBJ2-7; 8 bases line up with TRBD1. After removal of 4 bases from V and 2 bases from J, the junction contained 7 bases not matched to a gene. The germline gives CDR1 MNHEY, CDR2 SVGAGI. The CDR3 extends over 15 amino acids. In nucleotides, the CDR3 is TGTGCCAGCAGTTCTGGACAGGGCGATCCCTACGAGCAGTACTTC. Protein: CASSSGQGDPYEQYF.

The chain recombines TRBV19 with TRBJ2-1; D is unresolved. Germline CDR1 is LNHDA and CDR2 is SQIVND (reference sequence). This CDR3 region has 12 residues. V was cut by 8 bases and J by 2 bases, with 7 bases left in between. The CDR3 loop is CASLGTYNEQFF. CDR3 DNA sequence: TGTGCCAGTTTGGGGACCTACAATGAGCAGTTCTTC.

The V and J genes are TRBV7-3 and TRBJ2-1; 9 bases fit TRBD2. The CDR3 has 16 amino acids. V shed 2 bases, J shed 7 bases, and the junction held 9 bases outside the gene matches. Germline assignment: CDR1 SGHTA and CDR2 FQGTGA. For the CDR3, the DNA is TGTGCCAGCAGCTTATACGAGCGGGAGGCTGGGAATGAGCAGTTCTTC. This sequence encodes CASSLYEREAGNEQFF.

The rearrangement joins TRBV7-7 to TRBJ2-1, with D uncertain. The CDR3 contains 13 residues. The ends were cut back, 5 bases at V and 2 bases at J, with 7 bases in the middle. Germline values: CDR1 SSHAT, CDR2 FNYEAQ (reference sequence). The CDR3, as DNA: TGTGCCAGCAGCACCTACCCCTACAATGAGCAGTTCTTC. Amino acid sequence: CASSTYPYNEQFF.

The V gene is TRBV18, the J gene TRBJ1-2; 7 positions agree with TRBD1. V lost 2 bases to trimming and J lost 3 bases; unmatched junction nucleotides: 9. Germline loops: CDR1 KGHSH, CDR2 LQKENI. CDR3 length: 16 amino acids. In DNA form, the CDR3 reads TGTGCCAGCTCACCAACCGGGACAGAAAGCTACTATGGCTACACCTTC. Translating gives CASSPTGTESYYGYTF.

The V call is TRBV2, the J call TRBJ1-1; the match to TRBD1 covers 12 bases. Trimming at V came to 7 bases and at J to 7 bases, leaving 4 bases not matched to a gene. Germline V gives CDR1 SNHLY, CDR2 FYNNEI. The CDR3 has 13 amino acids. The CDR3 DNA sequence: TGTGCCAGCACGGGACAGGGGGCGTTTGAAGCTTTCTTT. Its protein product is CASTGQGAFEAFF. The full variable domain, rest sourced from reference TRBV2 and TRBJ1-1, is EPEVTQTPSHQVTQMGQEVILRCVPISNHLYFYWYRQILGQKVEFLVSFYNNEISEKSEIFDDQFSVERPDGSNFTLKIRSTKLEDSAMYFCASTGQGAFEAFFGQGTRLTVV.

V usage is TRBV28 and J usage is TRBJ2-3; D not certain. Germline V gene lookup returns CDR1 MDHEN and CDR2 SYDVKM. With 6 bases removed from V and 4 bases from J, the gap between germline ends came to 20 bases. The CDR3 runs to 16 residues. The CDR3 here is CASSLSAIGKADTQYF. CDR3 DNA: TGTGCCAGCAGCCTCTCGGCCATCGGTAAAGCAGATACGCAGTATTTT. Full variable domain (outside the CDR3, taken from reference TRBV28 and TRBJ2-3): DVKVTQSSRYLVKRTGEKVFLECVQDMDHENMFWYRQDPGLGLRLIYFSYDVKMKEKGDIPEGYSVSREKKERFSLILESASTNQTSMYLCASSLSAIGKADTQYFGPGTRLTVL.

The CDR3 is CAWDTTGTGYETQYF. The DNA of the CDR3 is TGTGCCTGGGATACCACCGGGACAGGTTATGAGACCCAGTACTTC. The chain carries TRBV30 and TRBJ2-5; 8 nucleotides match TRBD1. This CDR3 comprises 15 residues. V gave up 5 bases and J gave up 5 bases; unmatched junction bases: 13. Germline V gene sequence: CDR1 GTSNPN, CDR2 SVGIG (reference sequence).

This chain joins TRBV19 and TRBJ1-5, with 7 bases identical to TRBD1. Germline CDR1 is LNHDA and CDR2 is SQIVND (reference sequence). V trimming: 4 bases; J trimming: 4 bases; junction bases outside the gene matches: 10. The CDR3 sequence is 16 residues long. For the CDR3, the DNA is TGTGCCAGTAGTAGTTATGGGACAGCGTTTAATCAGCCCCAGCATTTT. Translated: CASSSYGTAFNQPQHF.

The chain joins TRBV12-5 to TRBJ2-1, with D perhaps TRBD1 (6 bases). Germline V gene data show CDR1 as LGHNT and CDR2 as FRNRAP. Trimming left V 1 base short and J 3 bases short, with 7 bases between. The CDR3 has 14 amino acids. DNA of the CDR3: TGTGCTAGTGGTTTGGGACAGGACTACAATGAGCAGTTCTTC. This codes for CASGLGQDYNEQFF.

V gene TRBV7-8 combines with J gene TRBJ2-7; the D gene is possibly TRBD1 (6 bases). Germline V CDR1 and CDR2: SGHVS, FQNEAQ. The CDR3 is 18 residues long. V lost 5 bases and J lost 3, with 26 bases in between. The CDR3 DNA reads as TGTGCCAGCAGCCACGGAAGGACAGTTACCCCACCTAACTACGAGCAGTACTTC. Translation gives CASSHGRTVTPPNYEQYF. Complete variable domain (other parts from reference TRBV7-8 and TRBJ2-7): GAGVSQSPRYKVAKRGQDVALRCDPISGHVSLFWYQQALGQGPEFLTYFQNEAQLDKSGLPSDRFFAERPEGSVSTLKIQRTQQEDSAVYLCASSHGRTVTPPNYEQYFGPGTRLTVT.

This chain links TRBV7-9 with TRBJ2-1, with 13 bases matching TRBD2. This CDR3 has 16 residues. Germline values: CDR1 SEHNR, CDR2 FQNEAQ (reference sequence). The V segment lost 5 bases and the J segment 10 bases; nucleotides outside the gene matches: 11. The chain's CDR3 is CASSPFGTSGIGEQFF. The CDR3 DNA sequence: TGTGCCAGCAGCCCATTTGGGACTAGCGGGATCGGCGAGCAGTTCTTC.